Sequencing of this T cell receptor beta chain was carried out in a study of CD8 T cells in ankylosing spondylitis. Trimming took off 7 bases at V and 5 bases at J, with 8 bases between the two ends. The CDR3 runs 11 residues. Germline-derived CDR1 and CDR2 are MGHDK and SYGVNS. Notes on the study in general: What appeared characteristic of ankylosing spondylitis blood was a TCR beta motif of eight highly homologous variants. Relatively rare in peripheral blood, disease-linked clones were also CD8+.

The table lists this clonotype with a few counts. The antigen is not known. Making the TCR beta libraries involved quantitative 5'-RACE with molecular barcodes. TCRdb independently ran MiXCR on the 5' RACE reads; one entry per CDR3 protein. This table holds about 500,000 distinct CDR3 sequences, approximately 12% found once. The specimen sequenced was blood, either unsorted or a sorted T cell fraction (not recorded which). The V call is TRBV25-1, the J call TRBJ1-1; the D is unclear. This clonotype was sampled from a male donor with ankylosing spondylitis. The CDR3 coding sequence is TGTGCCAGCAATTCCGGGACTGAAGCTTTCTTT. Protein product: CASNSGTEAFF.